These 20 T cell receptor beta chains were sequenced from one sample in a study of T cells after yellow fever vaccination. TCRdb re-analysed the 5' RACE reads in MiXCR, keeping a single row per CDR3 protein. The table records about 320,000 distinct CDR3 sequences, 9.5% to 15% of them present only once. The specimen was CD4+ T cells sorted from PBMCs, collected 15 days after the yellow fever booster vaccination. The receptors were sampled from a young man who received the YFV17D yellow fever vaccine.

The table lists this clonotype with many counts. The chain employs TRBV12-3 or TRBV12-4 and TRBJ2-2; D not resolved. V lost 7 bases and J lost 7, with 13 bases in between. There are 13 residues in the CDR3. The CDR3, as DNA: TGTGCCAGCACCACGACCTCAATCGGGGAGCTGTTTTTT. Protein: CASTTTSIGELFF.

The rearrangement joins TRBV5-1 to TRBJ2-2; D may be TRBD1 (6 bases). The germline gives CDR1 SGHRS, CDR2 YFSETQ. The CDR3 sequence is 17 residues long. Trimming stripped 4 bases from V and 0 bases from J, with 16 bases between. The chain's CDR3 is CASSVGTGNSNTGELFF. The DNA of the CDR3 is TGCGCCAGCAGCGTGGGTACAGGGAATTCGAACACCGGGGAGCTGTTTTTT. The variable domain in full, completed from reference TRBV5-1 and TRBJ2-2, reads KAGVTQTPRYLIKTRGQQVTLSCSPISGHRSVSWYQQTPGQGLQFLFEYFSETQRNKGNFPGRFSGRQFSNSRSEMNVSTLELGDSALYLCASSVGTGNSNTGELFFGEGSRLTVL.

This chain joins TRBV20-1 and TRBJ2-7; 10 nucleotides align to TRBD2. The CDR3 is made up of 15 amino acids. J lost 7 bases, V lost 3 bases, and 12 bases had no gene match. CDR1 is DFQATT, CDR2 SNEGSKA, per germline (reference sequence). The CDR3 loop reads CSARPSGGEPPEQYF. The DNA for the CDR3 is TGCAGTGCTAGGCCTAGCGGGGGAGAACCTCCGGAGCAGTACTTC.

The chain has TRBV6-5 and TRBJ1-3; 7 bases align to TRBD1. Germline CDR1 and CDR2: MNHEY and SVGAGI. The CDR3 runs 15 residues. V dropped 6 bases and J dropped 0; count of bases not matched to a gene: 5. CDR3 sequence (DNA): TGTGCCAGCAGGGGGACAGTTGACTCTGGAAACACCATATATTTT. Protein: CASRGTVDSGNTIYF.

This clonotype has a handful of counts. V usage is TRBV7-2 and J usage is TRBJ2-7; 11 nucleotides align to TRBD2. V shed 5 bases and J 0 bases; nucleotides not matched to a gene: 3. Germline lookup yields CDR1 SGHTA and CDR2 FQGNSA. The CDR3 spans 15 residues. The CDR3 reads CASSISGGASYEQYV. The CDR3 coding sequence is TGTGCCAGCAGCATTAGCGGGGGGGCCTCCTACGAGCAGTACGTC.

This clonotype has a handful of counts. V and J are TRBV7-2 and TRBJ2-3; 9 nucleotides align to TRBD2. Germline CDR1 and CDR2: SGHTA and FQGNSA. J gave up 7 bases and V 1 base, and 9 bases lay outside the gene matches. CDR3 size: 16 residues. CDR3 bases: TGTGCCAGCAGCTTAGTATTTGGCGGGGGGGTGAATACGCAGTATTTT. Amino acids: CASSLVFGGGVNTQYF.

The chain combines TRBV4-3 with TRBJ1-5; D is ambiguous. Germline assignment: CDR1 LGHNA and CDR2 YSLEER. The CDR3 consists of 15 residues. Trimming left V 0 bases short and J 3 bases short, with 9 bases between. The CDR3 is CASSQDRTFNQPQHF. The CDR3 DNA is TGCGCCAGCAGCCAAGACAGGACCTTCAATCAGCCCCAGCATTTT.

In its sample, this clonotype was seen a few times. The chain has TRBV15 and TRBJ1-3; D gene ambiguous. Per germline, CDR1 LNHNV and CDR2 YYDKDF (reference sequence). Trimming cost V 5 bases and J 0 bases, with 8 bases left between them. This CDR3 spans 14 amino acids. The CDR3 is CATSGGHSGNTIYF. The CDR3 bases are TGTGCCACCAGCGGAGGGCACTCTGGAAACACCATATATTTT.

The J gene is TRBJ2-1, the V gene TRBV5-1; 13 bases map to TRBD2. Germline CDR1 is SGHRS and CDR2 is YFSETQ. The CDR3 loop spans 17 amino acids. J lost 3 bases, V lost 3 bases, and 6 bases had no gene match. The chain's CDR3 is CASSYPGLAGLYNEQFF. The CDR3 DNA sequence: TGCGCCAGCAGCTATCCGGGACTAGCGGGGCTCTACAATGAGCAGTTCTTC.

The chain carries TRBV4-3 and TRBJ2-3; 10 positions agree with TRBD1. CDR3 size: 17 residues. From germline, CDR1 is LGHNA and CDR2 YSLEER. The J segment lost 2 bases and the V segment lost 2 bases, leaving 7 bases of the junction unmatched. In DNA, the CDR3 is TGCGCCAGCAGCCAACTTACCGGGACAGGGGTCACAGATACGCAGTATTTT. The encoded protein is CASSQLTGTGVTDTQYF.

This clonotype has just a few counts. This chain links TRBV2 with TRBJ1-6; TRBD1 aligns across 9 bases. The CDR3 totals 15 residues. Per germline, CDR1 SNHLY and CDR2 FYNNEI. Losses at the gene ends were 4 bases for V and 8 bases for J; bases not matched to a gene: 6. The CDR3 reads CASSARDRDYSPLHF. CDR3 DNA sequence: TGTGCCAGCAGTGCCCGGGACAGGGACTATTCACCCCTCCACTTT.

This chain joins TRBV10-3 and TRBJ1-3; TRBD1 agrees at 7 bases. Germline V gives CDR1 ENHRY, CDR2 SYGVKD. The CDR3 runs 15 residues. The J segment lost 0 bases and the V segment lost 8 bases, leaving 7 bases of the junction unmatched. Written as DNA, the CDR3 is TGTGCCATCTCAGACAGGGTGTTCTCTGGAAACACCATATATTTT. Protein sequence: CAISDRVFSGNTIYF.

The DNA for the CDR3 is TGTGCCAGCGCGAACCACAAGACAGGGGGTTACGAGCAGTACTTC. Amino acid sequence: CASANHKTGGYEQYF. This chain connects TRBV28 to TRBJ2-7; 9 nucleotides agree with TRBD1. V trimming: 8 bases; J trimming: 4 bases; junction bases outside the gene matches: 12. The CDR3 contains 15 residues. Germline CDR1 reads MDHEN; CDR2 reads SYDVKM. The full variable domain, with the rest looked up from reference TRBV28 and TRBJ2-7, is DVKVTQSSRYLVKRTGEKVFLECVQDMDHENMFWYRQDPGLGLRLIYFSYDVKMKEKGDIPEGYSVSREKKERFSLILESASTNQTSMYLCASANHKTGGYEQYFGPGTRLTVT.

V gene TRBV6-1 combines with J gene TRBJ2-5, with 8 bases identical to TRBD2. The CDR3 length is 17 residues. The germline V gene has CDR1 MNHNS and CDR2 SASEGT. With 6 bases clipped from V and 5 bases from J, the junction kept 17 bases outside the gene matches. CDR3 bases: TGTGCCAGCAGACCCAGCGGGGGATTAAACGTGGGGGAGACCCAGTACTTC. This translates into CASRPSGGLNVGETQYF.

This clonotype was observed a few times. The chain couples TRBV20-1 to TRBJ2-4; D unclear. The CDR3 covers 16 residues. Trimming cost V 3 bases and J 0 bases, with 15 bases left between them. Germline CDR1 DFQATT, CDR2 SNEGSKA (reference sequence). The CDR3 sequence is CSARVSGTKAKNIQYF. The DNA for the CDR3 is TGCAGTGCTAGGGTCAGTGGTACCAAAGCCAAAAACATTCAGTACTTC.

The J gene is TRBJ2-3, the V gene TRBV5-1, with 8 positions matching TRBD2. Trimming at V came to 4 bases and at J to 6 bases, leaving 7 bases not matched to a gene. From germline, CDR1 is SGHRS and CDR2 YFSETQ. The CDR3 is 14 residues long. DNA of the CDR3: TGCGCCAGCAGCACCGGGGGGGCCTCCGATACGCAGTATTTT. This gives the protein CASSTGGASDTQYF.

V is TRBV4-2 and J is TRBJ2-7, with 7 bases lining up with TRBD2. Germline lookup yields CDR1 LGHNA and CDR2 YNFKEQ. With V trimmed by 1 base and J by 3 bases, 6 bases remained unmatched. This CDR3 contains 15 residues. CDR3 DNA: TGTGCCAGCAGCCAAGCTCAGGGAGGGATCTACGAGCAGTACTTC. Protein product: CASSQAQGGIYEQYF.

The chain joins TRBV6-2 or TRBV6-3 to TRBJ2-7; 10 bases map to TRBD1. V trimming: 1 base; J trimming: 1 base; junction bases outside the gene matches: 1. The CDR3 spans 15 residues. Germline V CDR1 and CDR2: MNHEY, SVGEGT. The CDR3 spells CASSYWTGGSYEQYF. The DNA of the CDR3 is TGTGCCAGCAGTTACTGGACAGGGGGTTCCTACGAGCAGTACTTC.

This chain connects TRBV19 to TRBJ2-5, with 7 bases identical to TRBD2. CDR1 LNHDA and CDR2 SQIVND come from the germline V gene (reference sequence). The CDR3 is 15 amino acids. Losses at the gene ends were 6 bases for V and 1 base for J; bases not matched to a gene: 8. The CDR3 bases are TGTGCCAGTAGCCAACGACTAGCCCCCCAAGAGACCCAGTACTTC. As protein: CASSQRLAPQETQYF.

The V call is TRBV4-3, the J call TRBJ1-3, with no clear D. There are 14 residues in the CDR3. Germline loops: CDR1 LGHNA, CDR2 YSLEER. V was pared by 0 bases and J by 4 bases, with 7 bases between. The CDR3 loop reads CASSQEAFGNTIYF. Here the CDR3 DNA reads TGCGCCAGCAGCCAAGAAGCATTCGGAAACACCATATATTTT.